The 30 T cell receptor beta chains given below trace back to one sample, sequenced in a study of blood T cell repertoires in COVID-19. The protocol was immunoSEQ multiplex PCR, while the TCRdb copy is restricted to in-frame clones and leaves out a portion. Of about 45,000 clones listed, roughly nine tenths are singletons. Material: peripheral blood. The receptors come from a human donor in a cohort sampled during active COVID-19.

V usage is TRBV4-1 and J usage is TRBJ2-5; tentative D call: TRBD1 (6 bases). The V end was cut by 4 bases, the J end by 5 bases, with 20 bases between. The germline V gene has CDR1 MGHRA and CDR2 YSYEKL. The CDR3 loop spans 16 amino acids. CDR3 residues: CASSPGTPPVGETQYF. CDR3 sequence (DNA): TGCGCCAGCAGCCCCGGGACACCCCCAGTGGGGGAGACCCAGTACTTC.

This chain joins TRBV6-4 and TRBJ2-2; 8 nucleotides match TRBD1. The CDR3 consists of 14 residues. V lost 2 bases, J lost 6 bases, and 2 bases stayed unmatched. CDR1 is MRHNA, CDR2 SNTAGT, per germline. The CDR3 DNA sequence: TGTGCCAGCAGTGACGACAGGGGATCCGGGGAGCTGTTTTTT. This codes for CASSDDRGSGELFF.

CDR3 in DNA: TGTGCCAGCAGCCAAATACAGGGGACCTCTGGAAACACCATATATTTT. It codes for CASSQIQGTSGNTIYF. The chain is built from TRBV3-1 (or the pseudogene TRBV3-2) and TRBJ1-3, with TRBD1 matching 7 bases. V lost 2 bases, J lost 0 bases, and 4 bases stayed unmatched. Germline V gene data show CDR1 as LGHDT and CDR2 as YNNKEL (reference sequence). The CDR3 is made up of 16 amino acids.

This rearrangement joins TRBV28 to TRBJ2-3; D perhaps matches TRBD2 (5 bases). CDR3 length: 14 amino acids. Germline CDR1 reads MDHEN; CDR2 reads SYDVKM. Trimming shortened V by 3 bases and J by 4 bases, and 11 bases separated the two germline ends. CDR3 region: CASSFLGSADTQYF. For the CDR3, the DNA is TGTGCCAGCAGTTTTTTGGGTAGCGCAGATACGCAGTATTTT.

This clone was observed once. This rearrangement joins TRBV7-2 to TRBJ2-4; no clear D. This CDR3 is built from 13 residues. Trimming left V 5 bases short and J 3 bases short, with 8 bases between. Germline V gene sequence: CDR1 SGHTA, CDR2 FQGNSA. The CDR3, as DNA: TGTGCCAGCAGCCCGGAGCGCAAAAACATTCAGTACTTC. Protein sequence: CASSPERKNIQYF. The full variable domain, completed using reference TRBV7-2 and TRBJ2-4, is GAGVSQSPSNKVTEKGKDVELRCDPISGHTALYWYRQSLGQGLEFLIYFQGNSAPDKSGLPSDRFSAERTGGSVSTLTIQRTQQEDSAVYLCASSPERKNIQYFGAGTRLSVL.

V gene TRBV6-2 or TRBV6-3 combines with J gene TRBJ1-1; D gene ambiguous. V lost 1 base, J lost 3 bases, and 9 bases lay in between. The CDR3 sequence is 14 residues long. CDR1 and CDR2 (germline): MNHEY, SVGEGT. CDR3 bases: TGTGCCAGCAGTTACTTACGGTTGGACACTGAAGCTTTCTTT. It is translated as CASSYLRLDTEAFF.

CDR3 loop: CASSKGGEHSGANVLTF. The CDR3 DNA sequence: TGTGCCAGCAGCAAAGGGGGGGAACACTCTGGGGCCAACGTCCTGACTTTC. J is TRBJ2-6 and V is TRBV21-1; the table's D call, TRBD2, was not checked against the DNA. TRBV21-1 constitutes a pseudogene. This CDR3 spans 17 amino acids.

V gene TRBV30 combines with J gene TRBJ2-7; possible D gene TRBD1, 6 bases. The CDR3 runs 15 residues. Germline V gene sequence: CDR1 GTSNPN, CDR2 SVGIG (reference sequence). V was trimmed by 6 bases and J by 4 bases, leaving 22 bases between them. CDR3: CACNPLDRRSYEQYF. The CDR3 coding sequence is TGTGCCTGCAACCCCCTGGACAGAAGAAGTTACGAGCAGTACTTC. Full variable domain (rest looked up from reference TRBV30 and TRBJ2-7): SQTIHQWPATLVQPVGSPLSLECTVEGTSNPNLYWYRQAAGRGLQLLFYSVGIGQISSEVPQNLSASRPQDRQFILSSKKLLLSDSGFYLCACNPLDRRSYEQYFGPGTRLTVT.

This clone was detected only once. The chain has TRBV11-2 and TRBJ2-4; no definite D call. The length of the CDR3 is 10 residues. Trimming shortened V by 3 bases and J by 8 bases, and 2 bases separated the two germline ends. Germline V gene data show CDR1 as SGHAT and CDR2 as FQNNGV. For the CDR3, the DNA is TGTGCCAGCAGCTTCGACATTCAGTACTTC. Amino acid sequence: CASSFDIQYF.

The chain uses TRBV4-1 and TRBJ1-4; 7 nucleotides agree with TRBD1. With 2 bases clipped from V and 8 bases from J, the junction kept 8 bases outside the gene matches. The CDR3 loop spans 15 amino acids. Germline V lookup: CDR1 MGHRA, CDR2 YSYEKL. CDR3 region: CASSQPDRNEEKLFF. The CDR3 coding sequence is TGCGCCAGCAGCCAACCGGACAGGAACGAGGAAAAACTGTTTTTT.

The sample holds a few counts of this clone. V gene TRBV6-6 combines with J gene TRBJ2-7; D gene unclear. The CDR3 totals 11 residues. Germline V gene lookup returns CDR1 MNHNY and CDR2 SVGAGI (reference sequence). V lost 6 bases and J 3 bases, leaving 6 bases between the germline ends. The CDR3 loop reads CASRINYEQYF. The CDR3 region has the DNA TGTGCCAGCAGAATTAACTACGAGCAGTACTTC.

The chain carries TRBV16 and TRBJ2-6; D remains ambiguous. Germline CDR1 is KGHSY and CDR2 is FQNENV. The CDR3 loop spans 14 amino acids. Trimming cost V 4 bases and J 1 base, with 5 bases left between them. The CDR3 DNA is TGTGCCAGCAGCCGACAATCTGGGGCCAACGTCCTGACTTTC. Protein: CASSRQSGANVLTF.

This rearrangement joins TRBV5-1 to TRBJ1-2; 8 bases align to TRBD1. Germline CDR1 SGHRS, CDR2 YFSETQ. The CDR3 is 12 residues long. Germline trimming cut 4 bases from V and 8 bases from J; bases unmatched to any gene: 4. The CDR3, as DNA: TGCGCCAGCAGCCCACAGGGGGACGGCTACACCTTC. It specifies CASSPQGDGYTF. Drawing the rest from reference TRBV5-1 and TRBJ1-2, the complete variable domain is KAGVTQTPRYLIKTRGQQVTLSCSPISGHRSVSWYQQTPGQGLQFLFEYFSETQRNKGNFPGRFSGRQFSNSRSEMNVSTLELGDSALYLCASSPQGDGYTFGSGTRLTVV.

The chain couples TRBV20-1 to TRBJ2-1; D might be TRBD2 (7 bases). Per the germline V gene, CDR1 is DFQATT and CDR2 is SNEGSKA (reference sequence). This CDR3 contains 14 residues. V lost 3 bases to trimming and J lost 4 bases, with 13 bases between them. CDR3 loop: CSASEGGPYNEQFF. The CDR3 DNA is TGCAGTGCTAGTGAGGGGGGGCCATACAATGAGCAGTTCTTC.

The CDR3 spells CASSRDRVGSPLHF. The CDR3 coding sequence is TGCGCCAGCAGCCGTGACAGGGTGGGTTCACCCCTCCACTTT. The rearrangement uses TRBV5-1 and TRBJ1-6; 7 bases line up with TRBD1. CDR3 length: 14 amino acids. The V and J ends lost 4 bases and 9 bases, in that order; junction bases with no gene match: 7. In germline, CDR1 is SGHRS, CDR2 YFSETQ.

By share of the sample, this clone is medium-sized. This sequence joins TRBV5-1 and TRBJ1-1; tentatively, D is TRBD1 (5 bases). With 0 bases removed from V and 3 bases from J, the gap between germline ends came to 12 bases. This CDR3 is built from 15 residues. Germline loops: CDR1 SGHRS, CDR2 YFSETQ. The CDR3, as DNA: TGCGCCAGCAGCTTGGGCGGGGCTAAGGACACTGAAGCTTTCTTT. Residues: CASSLGGAKDTEAFF.

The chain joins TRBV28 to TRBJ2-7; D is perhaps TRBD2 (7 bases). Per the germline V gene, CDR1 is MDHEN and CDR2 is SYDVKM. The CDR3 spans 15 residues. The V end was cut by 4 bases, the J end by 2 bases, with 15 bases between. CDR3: CASSSRGGTTYEQYF. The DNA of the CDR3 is TGTGCCAGCAGTTCAAGGGGGGGGACCACCTACGAGCAGTACTTC. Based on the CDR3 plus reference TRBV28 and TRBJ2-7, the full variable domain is DVKVTQSSRYLVKRTGEKVFLECVQDMDHENMFWYRQDPGLGLRLIYFSYDVKMKEKGDIPEGYSVSREKKERFSLILESASTNQTSMYLCASSSRGGTTYEQYFGPGTRLTVT.

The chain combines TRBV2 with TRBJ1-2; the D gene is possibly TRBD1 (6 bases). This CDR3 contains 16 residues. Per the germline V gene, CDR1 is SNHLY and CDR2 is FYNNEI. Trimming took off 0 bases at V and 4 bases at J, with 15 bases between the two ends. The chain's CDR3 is CASSEASDRRSYGYTF. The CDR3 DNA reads TGTGCCAGCAGTGAAGCTTCTGACAGGCGCTCCTATGGCTACACCTTC.

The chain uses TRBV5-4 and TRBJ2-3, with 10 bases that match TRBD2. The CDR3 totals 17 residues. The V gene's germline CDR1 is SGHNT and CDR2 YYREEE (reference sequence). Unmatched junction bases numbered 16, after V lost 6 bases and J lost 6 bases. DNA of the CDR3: TGTGCCAGCACCACCCCGACCGGGACTAGCGCCCCGGATACGCAGTATTTT. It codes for CASTTPTGTSAPDTQYF. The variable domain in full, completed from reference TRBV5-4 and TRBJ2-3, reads ETGVTQSPTHLIKTRGQQVTLRCSSQSGHNTVSWYQQALGQGPQFIFQYYREEENGRGNFPPRFSGLQFPNYSSELNVNALELDDSALYLCASTTPTGTSAPDTQYFGPGTRLTVL.

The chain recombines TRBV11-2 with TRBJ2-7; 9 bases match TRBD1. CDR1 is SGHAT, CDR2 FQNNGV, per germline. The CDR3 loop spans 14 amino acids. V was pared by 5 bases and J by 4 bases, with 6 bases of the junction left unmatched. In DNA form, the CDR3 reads TGTGCCAGCAGCCGTACCGGGACAGGGTACGAGCAGTACTTC. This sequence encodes CASSRTGTGYEQYF. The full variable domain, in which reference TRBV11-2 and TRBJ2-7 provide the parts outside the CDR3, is EAGVAQSPRYKIIEKRQSVAFWCNPISGHATLYWYQQILGQGPKLLIQFQNNGVVDDSQLPKDRFSAERLKGVDSTLKIQPAKLEDSAVYLCASSRTGTGYEQYFGPGTRLTVT.

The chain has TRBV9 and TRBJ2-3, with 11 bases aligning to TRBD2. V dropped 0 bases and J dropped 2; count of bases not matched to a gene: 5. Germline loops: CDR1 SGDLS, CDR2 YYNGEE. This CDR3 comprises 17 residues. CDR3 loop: CASSVELAGEFTDTQYF. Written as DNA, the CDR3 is TGTGCCAGCAGCGTAGAACTAGCGGGAGAATTCACAGATACGCAGTATTTT.

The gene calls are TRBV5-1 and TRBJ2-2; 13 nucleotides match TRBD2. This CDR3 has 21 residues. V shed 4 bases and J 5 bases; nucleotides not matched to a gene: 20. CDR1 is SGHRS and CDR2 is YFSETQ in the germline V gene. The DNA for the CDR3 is TGCGCCAGCAGCCGGGACAGGGGAGTGACTAGCGGGGGGTCATGGACCGGGGAGCTGTTTTTT. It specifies CASSRDRGVTSGGSWTGELFF.

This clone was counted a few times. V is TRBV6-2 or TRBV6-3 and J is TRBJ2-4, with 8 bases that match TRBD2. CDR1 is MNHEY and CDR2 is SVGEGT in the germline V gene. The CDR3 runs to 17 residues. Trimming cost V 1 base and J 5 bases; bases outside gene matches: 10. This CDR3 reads CASSYLVGGAFENIQYF. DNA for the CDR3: TGTGCCAGCAGTTACTTGGTCGGGGGGGCATTCGAAAACATTCAGTACTTC.

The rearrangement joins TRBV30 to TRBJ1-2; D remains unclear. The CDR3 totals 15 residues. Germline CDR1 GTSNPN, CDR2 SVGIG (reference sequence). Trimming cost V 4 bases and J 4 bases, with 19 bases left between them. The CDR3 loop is CAWNHPARRGYGYTF. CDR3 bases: TGTGCCTGGAATCACCCGGCCCGGCGGGGCTATGGCTACACCTTC.

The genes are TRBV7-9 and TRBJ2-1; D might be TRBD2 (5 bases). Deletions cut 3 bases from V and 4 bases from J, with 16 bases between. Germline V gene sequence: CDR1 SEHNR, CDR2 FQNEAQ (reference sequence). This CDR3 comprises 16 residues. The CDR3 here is CASSLAWRGRYNEQFF. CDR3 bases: TGTGCCAGCAGCTTGGCTTGGAGAGGGAGATACAATGAGCAGTTCTTC.

CDR3 protein: CASSLREGMNTEAFF. DNA of the CDR3: TGTGCCAGCAGCCTGAGGGAGGGAATGAACACTGAAGCTTTCTTT. The V and J genes are TRBV7-3 and TRBJ1-1; D gene uncertain. The CDR3 extends over 15 amino acids. Germline CDR1 and CDR2: SGHTA and FQGTGA. V shed 5 bases and J shed 0 bases, with 13 bases lying between them.

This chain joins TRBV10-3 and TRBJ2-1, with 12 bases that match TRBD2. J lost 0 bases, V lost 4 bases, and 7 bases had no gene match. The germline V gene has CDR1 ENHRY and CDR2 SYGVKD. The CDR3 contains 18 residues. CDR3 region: CAISGGPSGGASYNEQFF. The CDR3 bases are TGTGCCATCAGTGGCGGCCCTAGCGGGGGGGCCTCCTACAATGAGCAGTTCTTC.

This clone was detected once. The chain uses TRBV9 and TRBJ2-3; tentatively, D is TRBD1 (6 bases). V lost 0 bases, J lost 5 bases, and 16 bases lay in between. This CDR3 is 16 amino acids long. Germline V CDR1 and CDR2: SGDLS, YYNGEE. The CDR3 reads CASSVGDTRRGDTQYF. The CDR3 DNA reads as TGTGCCAGCAGCGTAGGGGACACCCGCCGCGGAGATACGCAGTATTTT.

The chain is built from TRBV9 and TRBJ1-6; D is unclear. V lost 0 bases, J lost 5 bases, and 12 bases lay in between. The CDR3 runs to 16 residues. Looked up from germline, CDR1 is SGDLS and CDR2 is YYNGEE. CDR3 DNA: TGTGCCAGCAGCGTAGGTGGGGTAGCGGATAATTCACCCCTCCACTTT. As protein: CASSVGGVADNSPLHF.

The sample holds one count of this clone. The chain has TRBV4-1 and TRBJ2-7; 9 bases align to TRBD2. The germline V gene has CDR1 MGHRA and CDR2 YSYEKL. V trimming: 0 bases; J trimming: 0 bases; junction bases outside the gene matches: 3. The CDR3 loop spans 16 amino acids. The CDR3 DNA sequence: TGCGCCAGCAGCCAAGATCCACTAGCGGGCTCCTACGAGCAGTACTTC. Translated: CASSQDPLAGSYEQYF.